Listed below are T cell receptor beta chains from one sample, sequenced in a study of human T cells and chemical hapten exposure. From the RACE reads, TCRdb called clonotypes with MiXCR, one entry per CDR3 protein. The sample includes 69,000 or so distinct CDR3 sequences, 10% to 13% of them seen just once. Source: whole blood, taken in connection with sensitization to the hapten diphenylcyclopropenone (DPC). The origin of the receptors is a woman aged 45-65 years with alopecia areata. Some clones in this sample may be carry-over from other donors' samples. Both conserved end residues are part of each CDR3. D genes are given only for firm matches. The listing skips clone size in some rows; elsewhere it reads once, few, many or a size class.

v_gene: TRBV4-2; d_gene: .; abundance: .; j_gene: TRBJ2-1; CDR3nt: TGTGCCAGCAGCCAGGGGACTACTAGGGGGTCGGATGAGCAGTTCTTC; CDR3aa: CASSQGTTRGSDEQFF
v_gene: TRBV5-1; d_gene: .; abundance: many; j_gene: TRBJ2-1; CDR3nt: TGCGCCAGCAGCTTGGTACAGCCGGACTACAATGAGCAGTTCTTC; CDR3aa: CASSLVQPDYNEQFF
v_gene: TRBV20-1; d_gene: .; abundance: many; j_gene: TRBJ1-4; CDR3nt: TGCAGTGCTAGAGATCGTGTGAGGGGTGACCCAAGGGTGTTTTTT; CDR3aa: CSARDRVRGDPRVFF
v_gene: TRBV11-2; d_gene: .; abundance: few; j_gene: TRBJ2-7; CDR3nt: TGTGCCAGCAGCTTAGAGGCAGCGGGTCCCTACGAGCAGTACTTC; CDR3aa: CASSLEAAGPYEQYF
v_gene: TRBV21-1; d_gene: .; abundance: .; j_gene: TRBJ2-1; CDR3nt: TGTGCCAGCAGCAAAGTAACCTACAATGAGCAGTTCTTC; CDR3aa: CASSKVTYNEQFF
v_gene: TRBV11-2; d_gene: TRBD2; abundance: .; j_gene: TRBJ2-1; CDR3nt: TGTGCCAGCAGCTTAGACCTAGCGGGAGTCAATGAGCAGTTCTTC; CDR3aa: CASSLDLAGVNEQFF
v_gene: TRBV3-1; d_gene: TRBD2; abundance: few; j_gene: TRBJ2-1; CDR3nt: TGTGCCAGCAGCCAAGAGAGGACCGGGAGGGCCAGGGGAGAGCAGTTCTTC; CDR3aa: CASSQERTGRARGEQFF
v_gene: TRBV10-3; d_gene: .; abundance: few; j_gene: TRBJ2-2; CDR3nt: TGTGCCATCAGTGAGTTGGTGAGCGGGGAGCTGTTTTTT; CDR3aa: CAISELVSGELFF
v_gene: TRBV6-2/TRBV6-3; d_gene: .; abundance: many; j_gene: TRBJ2-5; CDR3nt: TGTGCCAGCAGCCAGGTAGGAGAGACCCAGTACTTC; CDR3aa: CASSQVGETQYF
v_gene: TRBV6-5; d_gene: .; abundance: .; j_gene: TRBJ1-1; CDR3nt: TGTGCCAGCAGTTACTCGATGATTGCTGAAGCTTTCTTT; CDR3aa: CASSYSMIAEAFF
v_gene: TRBV11-2; d_gene: TRBD2; abundance: few; j_gene: TRBJ2-1; CDR3nt: TGTGCCAGCAGCATTACTAGCGGGGAGCACAATGAGCAGTTCTTC; CDR3aa: CASSITSGEHNEQFF
v_gene: TRBV5-1; d_gene: .; abundance: .; j_gene: TRBJ1-2; CDR3nt: TGCGCCAGCAGCGTGTCACAGGGAGAAGGCTACACCTTC; CDR3aa: CASSVSQGEGYTF
v_gene: TRBV29-1; d_gene: .; abundance: many; j_gene: TRBJ1-4; CDR3nt: TGCAGCGTAAGGACAGCTAATGAAAAACTGTTTTTT; CDR3aa: CSVRTANEKLFF
v_gene: TRBV9; d_gene: TRBD2; abundance: few; j_gene: TRBJ2-3; CDR3nt: TGTGCCAGCAGCGTAGAGGCGGGAGGGCCGACAGATACGCAGTATTTT; CDR3aa: CASSVEAGGPTDTQYF
v_gene: TRBV6-5; d_gene: .; abundance: .; j_gene: TRBJ2-2; CDR3nt: TGTGCCAGCACCACAGGGTTTGGCGGGGAGCTGTTTTTT; CDR3aa: CASTTGFGGELFF
v_gene: TRBV13; d_gene: .; abundance: few; j_gene: TRBJ1-6; CDR3nt: TGTGCCAGCAGCCCCACGAGGGCCTCACCCCTCCACTTT; CDR3aa: CASSPTRASPLHF
v_gene: TRBV5-6; d_gene: .; abundance: many; j_gene: TRBJ2-1; CDR3nt: TGTGCCAGCAGCCCCCCGGGGACCCGCTCCTACAATGAGCAGTTCTTC; CDR3aa: CASSPPGTRSYNEQFF
v_gene: TRBV20-1; d_gene: TRBD2; abundance: many; j_gene: TRBJ2-1; CDR3nt: TGCAGTGCGATTAGCGGGGGTCCCTACAATGAGCAGTTCTTC; CDR3aa: CSAISGGPYNEQFF
v_gene: TRBV6-5; d_gene: .; abundance: many; j_gene: TRBJ1-1; CDR3nt: TGTGCCAGCAGTTCCGTCAGAAGGACTGAAGCTTTCTTT; CDR3aa: CASSSVRRTEAFF
v_gene: TRBV20-1; d_gene: .; abundance: many; j_gene: TRBJ2-1; CDR3nt: TGCAGTGCTAGAACTTCGGGTCGGAGGGAGCAGTTCTTC; CDR3aa: CSARTSGRREQFF
v_gene: TRBV19; d_gene: .; abundance: .; j_gene: TRBJ2-1; CDR3nt: TGTGCCAGTAGTATAGACCGGGACACATACAATGAGCAGTTCTTC; CDR3aa: CASSIDRDTYNEQFF
v_gene: TRBV9; d_gene: .; abundance: few; j_gene: TRBJ1-4; CDR3nt: TGTGCCAGCAGCGTTGGCGATGCAACTAATGAAAAACTGTTTTTT; CDR3aa: CASSVGDATNEKLFF
v_gene: TRBV20-1; d_gene: .; abundance: many; j_gene: TRBJ1-5; CDR3nt: TGCAGTGCTAGAAGTGGTCAGGGAAATCAGCCCCAGCATTTT; CDR3aa: CSARSGQGNQPQHF
v_gene: TRBV29-1; d_gene: .; abundance: .; j_gene: TRBJ1-1; CDR3nt: TGCAGCGTTGTCCCATCGGGCACTGAAGCTTTCTTT; CDR3aa: CSVVPSGTEAFF
v_gene: TRBV2; d_gene: .; abundance: many; j_gene: TRBJ2-2; CDR3nt: TGTGCCAGCAGTGAACTAGCTTCGAACACCGGGGAGCTGTTTTTT; CDR3aa: CASSELASNTGELFF
v_gene: TRBV15; d_gene: TRBD2; abundance: many; j_gene: TRBJ2-3; CDR3nt: TGTGCCACCAGCGGAGGACTAGCGGGAGTTACAGATACGCAGTATTTT; CDR3aa: CATSGGLAGVTDTQYF
v_gene: TRBV20-1; d_gene: .; abundance: many; j_gene: TRBJ2-1; CDR3nt: TGCAGGGGTATACAGGGTGGATTTAAAAATGAGCAGTTCTTC; CDR3aa: CRGIQGGFKNEQFF
v_gene: TRBV7-2; d_gene: .; abundance: .; j_gene: TRBJ2-2; CDR3nt: TGTGCCAGCAGCTTATTGCCGGGAGTAGAAACCGGGGAGCTGTTTTTT; CDR3aa: CASSLLPGVETGELFF
v_gene: TRBV10-3; d_gene: .; abundance: .; j_gene: TRBJ1-4; CDR3nt: TGTGCCATCAGTGAGTCGGTCGAAGGGGGAAAACTGTTTTTT; CDR3aa: CAISESVEGGKLFF
v_gene: TRBV3-1; d_gene: .; abundance: .; j_gene: TRBJ1-1; CDR3nt: TGTGCCAGCAGCCAAAACACACTGACCACTGAAGCTTTCTTT; CDR3aa: CASSQNTLTTEAFF
v_gene: TRBV12-3/TRBV12-4; d_gene: TRBD1; abundance: many; j_gene: TRBJ2-7; CDR3nt: TGTGCCAGCAGTCGGACAGGGATCGGTCACGAGCAGTACTTC; CDR3aa: CASSRTGIGHEQYF
v_gene: TRBV12-3/TRBV12-4; d_gene: TRBD1; abundance: .; j_gene: TRBJ2-3; CDR3nt: TGTGCCAGCAGTTTATCCTTGGGACAGGGGGGATTAGATACGCAGTATTTT; CDR3aa: CASSLSLGQGGLDTQYF
v_gene: TRBV6-6; d_gene: .; abundance: few; j_gene: TRBJ2-5; CDR3nt: TGTGCCAGCAGTTACTCCTCAGGGTACCAAGAGACCCAGTACTTC; CDR3aa: CASSYSSGYQETQYF
v_gene: TRBV7-9; d_gene: .; abundance: few; j_gene: TRBJ1-1; CDR3nt: TGTGCCAGCAGCTCTAGGGGGACGGGCACTGAAGCTTTCTTT; CDR3aa: CASSSRGTGTEAFF
v_gene: TRBV10-3; d_gene: .; abundance: many; j_gene: TRBJ2-7; CDR3nt: TGTGCCATCAGTGGACCCTCAGGGGCGGGTGAGCAGTACTTC; CDR3aa: CAISGPSGAGEQYF
v_gene: TRBV2; d_gene: TRBD2; abundance: many; j_gene: TRBJ2-2; CDR3nt: TGTGCCAGCGCGTCAGTACCCGGGAGGGCAAGAGAGTCGAACACCGGGGAGCTGTTTTTT; CDR3aa: CASASVPGRARESNTGELFF
v_gene: TRBV11-3; d_gene: .; abundance: .; j_gene: TRBJ2-1; CDR3nt: TGTGCCAGCAGCCAAAGGAGGGGTGAGCAGTTCTTC; CDR3aa: CASSQRRGEQFF
v_gene: TRBV9; d_gene: TRBD1; abundance: .; j_gene: TRBJ1-2; CDR3nt: TGTGCCAGCAGCGTAGCAGGGGGCTATGGCTACACCTTC; CDR3aa: CASSVAGGYGYTF
v_gene: TRBV18; d_gene: .; abundance: many; j_gene: TRBJ1-1; CDR3nt: TGTGCCAGCTCAGCAATACGACAGGTTGTGGTCGTTGGGACTGAAGCTTTCTTT; CDR3aa: CASSAIRQVVVVGTEAFF
v_gene: TRBV6-5; d_gene: .; abundance: many; j_gene: TRBJ2-3; CDR3nt: TGTGCCAGCAGTTTAGGGCACACAGATACGCAGTATTTT; CDR3aa: CASSLGHTDTQYF
v_gene: TRBV29-1; d_gene: .; abundance: many; j_gene: TRBJ2-2; CDR3nt: TGCAGCGTTGTATACGGCACCGGGGAGCTGTTTTTT; CDR3aa: CSVVYGTGELFF
v_gene: TRBV20-1; d_gene: .; abundance: few; j_gene: TRBJ1-3; CDR3nt: TGCAGTGCTATGCTCTCTGGAAACACCATATATTTT; CDR3aa: CSAMLSGNTIYF
v_gene: TRBV20-1; d_gene: .; abundance: .; j_gene: TRBJ1-6; CDR3nt: TGCAGTGTCGGGGACCTCTATAATTCACCCCTCCACTTT; CDR3aa: CSVGDLYNSPLHF
v_gene: TRBV12-3/TRBV12-4; d_gene: TRBD1; abundance: few; j_gene: TRBJ1-1; CDR3nt: TGTGCCAGCAGTTTAACAGGGGTTACTGAAGCTTTCTTT; CDR3aa: CASSLTGVTEAFF
v_gene: TRBV20-1; d_gene: .; abundance: few; j_gene: TRBJ2-7; CDR3nt: TGCAGTGCTAGCCTAGCGCCTATATCCTACGAGCAGTACTTC; CDR3aa: CSASLAPISYEQYF
v_gene: TRBV7-6; d_gene: .; abundance: many; j_gene: TRBJ2-1; CDR3nt: TGTGCCAGCAGCTCCCTCAGCGGATACAATGAGCAGTTCTTC; CDR3aa: CASSSLSGYNEQFF